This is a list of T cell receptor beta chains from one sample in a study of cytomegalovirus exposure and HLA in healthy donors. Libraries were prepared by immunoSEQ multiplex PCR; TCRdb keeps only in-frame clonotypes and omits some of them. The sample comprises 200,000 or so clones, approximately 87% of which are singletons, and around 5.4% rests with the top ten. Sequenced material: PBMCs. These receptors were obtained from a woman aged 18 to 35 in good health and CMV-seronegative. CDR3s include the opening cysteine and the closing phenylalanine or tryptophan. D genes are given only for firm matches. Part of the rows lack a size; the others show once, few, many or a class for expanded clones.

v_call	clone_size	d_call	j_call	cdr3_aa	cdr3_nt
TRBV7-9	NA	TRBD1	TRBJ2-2	CASSLGQGANGELFF	TGTGCCAGCAGCTTAGGGCAGGGGGCAAACGGGGAGCTGTTTTTT
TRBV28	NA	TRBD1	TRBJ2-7	CASSLRQGEQYF	TGTGCCAGCAGTTTACGACAGGGCGAGCAGTACTTC
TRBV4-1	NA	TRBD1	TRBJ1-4	CASSQFPGTANEKLFF	TGCGCCAGCAGCCAGTTTCCCGGGACAGCGAATGAAAAACTGTTTTTT
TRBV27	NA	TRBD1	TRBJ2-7	CASHVQGAVEQYF	TGTGCCAGCCACGTTCAGGGGGCTGTCGAGCAGTACTTC
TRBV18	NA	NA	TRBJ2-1	CASSPPSRLGPRNEQFF	TGTGCCAGCTCACCGCCCAGCAGACTAGGCCCACGGAATGAGCAGTTCTTC
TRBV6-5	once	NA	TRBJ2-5	CASSYSSTQYF	TGTGCCAGCAGTTACTCATCGACCCAATACTTC
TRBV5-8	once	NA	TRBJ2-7	CASSLALYEQYF	TGTGCCAGCAGCCTAGCCCTCTACGAGCAGTACTTC
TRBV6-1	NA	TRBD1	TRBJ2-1	CASSEETGGNEQFF	TGTGCCAGCAGTGAAGAGACAGGGGGCAATGAGCAGTTCTTC
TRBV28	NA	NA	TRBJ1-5	CASSFEDSRRPQHF	TGTGCCAGCAGTTTTGAGGACAGCCGAAGGCCCCAGCATTTT
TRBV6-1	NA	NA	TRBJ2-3	CASSGQGRTDTQYF	TGTGCCAGCAGTGGCCAGGGGCGTACAGATACGCAGTATTTT
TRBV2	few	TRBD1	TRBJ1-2	CASSPDRGGYTF	TGTGCCAGCAGTCCGGACAGGGGTGGCTACACCTTC